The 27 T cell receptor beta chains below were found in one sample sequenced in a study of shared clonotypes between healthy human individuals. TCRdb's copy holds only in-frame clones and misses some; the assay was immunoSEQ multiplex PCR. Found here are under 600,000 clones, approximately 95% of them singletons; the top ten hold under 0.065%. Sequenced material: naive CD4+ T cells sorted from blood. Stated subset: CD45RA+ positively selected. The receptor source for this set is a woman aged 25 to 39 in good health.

The CDR3 DNA reads TGCGCCAGCAGCACGCTAGCGGGAGTGAAGCAAGAGACCCAGTACTTC. Its protein is CASSTLAGVKQETQYF. The chain is built from TRBV5-1 and TRBJ2-5; 10 bases match TRBD2. Unmatched junction bases numbered 8, after V lost 4 bases and J lost 2 bases. The length of the CDR3 is 16 residues. CDR1 and CDR2 from the germline V gene are SGHRS and YFSETQ.

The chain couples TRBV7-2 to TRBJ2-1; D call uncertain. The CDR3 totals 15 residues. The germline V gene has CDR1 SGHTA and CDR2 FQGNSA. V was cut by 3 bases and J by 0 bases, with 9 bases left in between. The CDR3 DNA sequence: TGTGCCAGCAGCTTCGACCGGAGCTCCTACAATGAGCAGTTCTTC. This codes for CASSFDRSSYNEQFF.

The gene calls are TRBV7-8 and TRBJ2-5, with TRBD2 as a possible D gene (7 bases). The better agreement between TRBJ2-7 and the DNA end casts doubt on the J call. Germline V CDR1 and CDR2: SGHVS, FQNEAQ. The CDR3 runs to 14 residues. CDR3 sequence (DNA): TGTGCCAGCAGCATAGACGGGGGGCCCTACGAGCAGTACTTC. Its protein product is CASSIDGGPYEQYF.

This CDR3 reads CASSYPTGTIYEQYF. The CDR3 DNA is TGTGCCAGCAGTTACCCGACAGGGACTATTTACGAGCAGTACTTC. The chain couples TRBV6-5 to TRBJ2-7; perhaps D is TRBD1 or TRBD2 (7 bases each). Germline V gives CDR1 MNHEY, CDR2 SVGAGI. CDR3 size: 15 residues. V lost 2 bases, J lost 4 bases, and 15 bases lay in between.

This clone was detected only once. The CDR3 spells CAIEGWLAGTGGGYEQYF. In DNA form, the CDR3 reads TGTGCCATAGAAGGCTGGCTAGCGGGCACTGGAGGTGGCTACGAGCAGTACTTC. The chain has TRBV7-9 and TRBJ2-7, with TRBD2 matching over 8 bases. J gave up 3 bases and V 10 bases, and 23 bases lay outside the gene matches. The germline CDR1 and CDR2 sequences are SEHNR and FQNEAQ (reference sequence). There are 18 residues in the CDR3. The entire variable domain, with the rest obtained from reference TRBV7-9 and TRBJ2-7, is as follows: DTGVSQNPRHKITKRGQNVTFRCDPISEHNRLYWYRQTLGQGPEFLTYFQNEAQLEKSRLLSDRFSAERPKGSFSTLEIQRTEQGDSAMYLCAIEGWLAGTGGGYEQYFGPGTRLTVT.

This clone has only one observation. CDR3 bases: TGTGCCATCTTACGCCAGACTAGCGGGAGTATCCCAGATACGCAGTATTTT. This sequence encodes CAILRQTSGSIPDTQYF. The J gene is TRBJ2-3, the V gene TRBV10-3, with TRBD2 matching over 12 bases. Unmatched junction bases numbered 13, after V lost 8 bases and J lost 4 bases. The CDR3 contains 17 residues. Per the germline V gene, CDR1 is ENHRY and CDR2 is SYGVKD.

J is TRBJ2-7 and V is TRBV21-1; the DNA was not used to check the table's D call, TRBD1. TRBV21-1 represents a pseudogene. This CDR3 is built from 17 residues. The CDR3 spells CASSKGTGVLLDYEQYF. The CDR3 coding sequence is TGTGCCAGCAGCAAGGGGACAGGGGTCCTTTTAGACTACGAGCAGTACTTC.

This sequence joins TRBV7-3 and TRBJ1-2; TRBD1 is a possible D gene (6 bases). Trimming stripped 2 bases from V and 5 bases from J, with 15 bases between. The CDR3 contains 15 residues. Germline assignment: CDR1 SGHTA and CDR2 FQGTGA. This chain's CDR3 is CASSLGPGTTYGYTF. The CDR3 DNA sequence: TGTGCCAGCAGCTTAGGCCCCGGGACAACATATGGCTACACCTTC.

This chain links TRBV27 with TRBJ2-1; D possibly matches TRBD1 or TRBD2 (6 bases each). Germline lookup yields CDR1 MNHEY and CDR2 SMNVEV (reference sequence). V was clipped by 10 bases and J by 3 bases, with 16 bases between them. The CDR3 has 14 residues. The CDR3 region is CATQSGGDYNEQFF. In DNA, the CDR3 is TGTGCCACTCAATCCGGGGGCGACTACAATGAGCAGTTCTTC.

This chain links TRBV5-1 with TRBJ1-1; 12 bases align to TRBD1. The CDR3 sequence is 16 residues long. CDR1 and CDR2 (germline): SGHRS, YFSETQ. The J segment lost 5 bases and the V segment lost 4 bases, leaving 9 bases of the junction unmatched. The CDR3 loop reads CASSLDGTGGRTEAFF. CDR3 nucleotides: TGCGCCAGCAGCCTTGACGGGACAGGGGGCAGGACTGAAGCTTTCTTT.

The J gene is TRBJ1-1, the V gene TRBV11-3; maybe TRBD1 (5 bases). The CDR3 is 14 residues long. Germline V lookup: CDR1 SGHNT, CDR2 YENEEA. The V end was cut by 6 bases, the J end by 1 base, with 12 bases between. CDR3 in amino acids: CASSFSDKNTEAFF. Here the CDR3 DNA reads TGTGCCAGCAGTTTCTCGGACAAGAACACTGAAGCTTTCTTT.

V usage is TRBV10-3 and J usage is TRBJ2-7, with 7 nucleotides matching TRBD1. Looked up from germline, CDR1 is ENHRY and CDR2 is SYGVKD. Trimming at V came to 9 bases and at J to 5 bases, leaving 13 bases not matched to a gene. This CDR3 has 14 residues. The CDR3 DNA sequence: TGTGCCATTGGCCGGGACAGCCCCTTCGACGAGCAGTACTTC. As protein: CAIGRDSPFDEQYF.

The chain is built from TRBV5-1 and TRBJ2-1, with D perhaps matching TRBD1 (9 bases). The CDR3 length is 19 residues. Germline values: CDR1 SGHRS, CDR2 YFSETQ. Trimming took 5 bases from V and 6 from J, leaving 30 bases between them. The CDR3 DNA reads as TGCGCCAGCAGGGCTTGGGACAGGGCTAGTCTAGCGGGCGCCAATGAGCAGTTCTTC. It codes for CASRAWDRASLAGANEQFF. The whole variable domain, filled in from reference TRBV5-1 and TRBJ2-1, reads KAGVTQTPRYLIKTRGQQVTLSCSPISGHRSVSWYQQTPGQGLQFLFEYFSETQRNKGNFPGRFSGRQFSNSRSEMNVSTLELGDSALYLCASRAWDRASLAGANEQFFGPGTRLTVL.

This CDR3 reads CASSPSGQGGYDTQYF. As DNA, the CDR3 is TGTGCCAGCTCACCTTCAGGACAGGGTGGATATGATACGCAGTATTTT. This sequence joins TRBV18 and TRBJ2-3, with TRBD1 matching over 8 bases. Germline CDR1 and CDR2: KGHSH and LQKENI. This CDR3 has 16 amino acids. Trimming at V came to 3 bases and at J to 6 bases, leaving 11 bases not matched to a gene. The whole variable domain, filled in from reference TRBV18 and TRBJ2-3, reads NAGVMQNPRHLVRRRGQEARLRCSPMKGHSHVYWYRQLPEEGLKFMVYLQKENIIDESGMPKERFSAEFPKEGPSILRIQQVVRGDSAAYFCASSPSGQGGYDTQYFGPGTRLTVL.

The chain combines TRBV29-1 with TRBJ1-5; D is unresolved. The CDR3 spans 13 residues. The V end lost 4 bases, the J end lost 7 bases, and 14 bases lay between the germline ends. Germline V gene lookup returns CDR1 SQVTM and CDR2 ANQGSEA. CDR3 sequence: CSVGGQLGQPQHF. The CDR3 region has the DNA TGCAGCGTTGGAGGGCAACTGGGGCAGCCCCAGCATTTT.

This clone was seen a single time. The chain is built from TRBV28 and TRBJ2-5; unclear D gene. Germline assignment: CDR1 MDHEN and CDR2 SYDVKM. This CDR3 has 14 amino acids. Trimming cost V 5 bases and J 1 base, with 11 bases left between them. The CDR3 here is CASSPTTLQETQYF. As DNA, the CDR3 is TGTGCCAGCAGTCCCACAACCCTCCAAGAGACCCAGTACTTC. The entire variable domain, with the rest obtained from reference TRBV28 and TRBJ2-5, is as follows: DVKVTQSSRYLVKRTGEKVFLECVQDMDHENMFWYRQDPGLGLRLIYFSYDVKMKEKGDIPEGYSVSREKKERFSLILESASTNQTSMYLCASSPTTLQETQYFGPGTRLLVL.

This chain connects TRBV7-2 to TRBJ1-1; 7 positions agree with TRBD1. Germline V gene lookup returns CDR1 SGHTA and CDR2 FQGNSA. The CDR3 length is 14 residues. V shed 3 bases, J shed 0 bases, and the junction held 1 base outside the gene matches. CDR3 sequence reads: CASSFTGVNTEAFF. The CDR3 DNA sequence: TGTGCCAGCAGCTTTACAGGGGTGAACACTGAAGCTTTCTTT. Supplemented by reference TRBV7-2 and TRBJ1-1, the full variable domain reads GAGVSQSPSNKVTEKGKDVELRCDPISGHTALYWYRQSLGQGLEFLIYFQGNSAPDKSGLPSDRFSAERTGGSVSTLTIQRTQQEDSAVYLCASSFTGVNTEAFFGQGTRLTVV.

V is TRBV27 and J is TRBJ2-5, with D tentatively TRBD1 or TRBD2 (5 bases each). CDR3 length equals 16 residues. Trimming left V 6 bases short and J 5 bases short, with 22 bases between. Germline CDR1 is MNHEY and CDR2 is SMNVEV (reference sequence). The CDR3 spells CASRGQRGQSLETQYF. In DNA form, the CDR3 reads TGTGCCAGCAGGGGCCAGAGGGGCCAATCCCTCGAGACCCAGTACTTC.

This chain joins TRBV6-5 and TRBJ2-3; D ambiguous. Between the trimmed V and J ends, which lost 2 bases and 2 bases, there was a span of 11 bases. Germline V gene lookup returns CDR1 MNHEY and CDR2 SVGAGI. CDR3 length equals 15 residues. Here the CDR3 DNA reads TGTGCCAGCAGTTACACATCATTCCCCACAGATACGCAGTATTTT. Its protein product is CASSYTSFPTDTQYF.

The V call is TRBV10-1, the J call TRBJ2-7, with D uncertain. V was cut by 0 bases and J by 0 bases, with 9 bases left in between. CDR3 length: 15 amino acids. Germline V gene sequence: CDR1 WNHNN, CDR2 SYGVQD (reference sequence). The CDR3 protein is CASSESGFPSYEQYF. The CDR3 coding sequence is TGCGCCAGCAGTGAGTCTGGATTTCCCTCCTACGAGCAGTACTTC.

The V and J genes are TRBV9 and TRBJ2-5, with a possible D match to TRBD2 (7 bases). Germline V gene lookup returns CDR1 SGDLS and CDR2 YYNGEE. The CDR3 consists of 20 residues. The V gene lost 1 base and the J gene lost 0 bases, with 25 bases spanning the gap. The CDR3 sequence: CASSVSLGGRPGLDQETQYF. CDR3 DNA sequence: TGTGCCAGCAGCGTATCACTGGGGGGCAGACCCGGACTAGACCAAGAGACCCAGTACTTC.

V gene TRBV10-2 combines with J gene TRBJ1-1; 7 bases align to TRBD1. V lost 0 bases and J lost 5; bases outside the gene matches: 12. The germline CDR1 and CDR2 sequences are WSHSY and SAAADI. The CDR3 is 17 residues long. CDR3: CASSESRQGRQRTEAFF. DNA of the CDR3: TGCGCCAGCAGTGAGTCCCGACAGGGAAGGCAGCGGACTGAAGCTTTCTTT.

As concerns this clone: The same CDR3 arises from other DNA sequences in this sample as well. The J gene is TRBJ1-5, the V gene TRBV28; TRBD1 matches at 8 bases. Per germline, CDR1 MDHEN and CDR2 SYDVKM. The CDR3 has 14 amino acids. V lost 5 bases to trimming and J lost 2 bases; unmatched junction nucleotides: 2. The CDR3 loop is CASSPGQGNQPQHF. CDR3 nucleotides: TGTGCCAGCAGTCCGGGACAGGGCAATCAGCCCCAGCATTTT.

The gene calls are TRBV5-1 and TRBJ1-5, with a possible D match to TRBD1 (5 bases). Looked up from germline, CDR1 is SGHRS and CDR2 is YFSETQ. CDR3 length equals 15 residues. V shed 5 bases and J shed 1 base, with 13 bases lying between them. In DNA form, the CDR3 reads TGCGCCAGCAGGACAGAGCCGGGAAGCAATCAGCCCCAGCATTTT. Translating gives CASRTEPGSNQPQHF.

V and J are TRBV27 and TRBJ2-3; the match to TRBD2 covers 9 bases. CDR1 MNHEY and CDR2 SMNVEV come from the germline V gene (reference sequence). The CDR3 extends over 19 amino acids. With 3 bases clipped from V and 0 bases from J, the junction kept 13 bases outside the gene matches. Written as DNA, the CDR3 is TGTGCCAGCAGTTTGGGTCTAGCGGGGATCCTGACTAGCACAGATACGCAGTATTTT. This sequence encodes CASSLGLAGILTSTDTQYF.

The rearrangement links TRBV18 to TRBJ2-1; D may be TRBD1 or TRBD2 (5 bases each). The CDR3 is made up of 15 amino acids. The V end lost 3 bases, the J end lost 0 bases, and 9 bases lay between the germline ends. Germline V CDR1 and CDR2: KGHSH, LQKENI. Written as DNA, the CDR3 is TGTGCCAGCTCACCCCTGGGGGTCTCCTACAATGAGCAGTTCTTC. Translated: CASSPLGVSYNEQFF.

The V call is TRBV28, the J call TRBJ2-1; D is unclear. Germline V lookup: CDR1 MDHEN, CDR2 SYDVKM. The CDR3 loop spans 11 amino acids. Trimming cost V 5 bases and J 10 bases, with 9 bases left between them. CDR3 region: CASSRLREQFF. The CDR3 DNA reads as TGTGCCAGCAGTCGCCTAAGGGAGCAGTTCTTC.